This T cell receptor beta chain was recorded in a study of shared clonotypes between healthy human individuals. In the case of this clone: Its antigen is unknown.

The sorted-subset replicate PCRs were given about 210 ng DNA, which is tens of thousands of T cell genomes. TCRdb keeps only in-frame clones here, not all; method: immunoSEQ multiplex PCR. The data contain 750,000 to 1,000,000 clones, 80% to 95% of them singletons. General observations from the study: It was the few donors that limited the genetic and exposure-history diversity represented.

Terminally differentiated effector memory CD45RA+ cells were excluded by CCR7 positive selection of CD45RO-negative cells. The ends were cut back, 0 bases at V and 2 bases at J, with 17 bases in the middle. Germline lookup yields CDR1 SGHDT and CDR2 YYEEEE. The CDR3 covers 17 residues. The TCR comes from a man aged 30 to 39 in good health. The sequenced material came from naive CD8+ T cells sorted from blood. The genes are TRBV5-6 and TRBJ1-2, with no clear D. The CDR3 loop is CASSLAGEVNLNYGYTF. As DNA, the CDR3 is TGTGCCAGCAGCTTGGCCGGGGAAGTGAACCTCAACTATGGCTACACCTTC.